Below are 16 T cell receptor beta chains sequenced from a single sample in a study of cytomegalovirus exposure and HLA in healthy donors. PCR employed 60 Vbeta and 13 Jbeta primers. Profiling relied on immunoSEQ multiplex PCR, and the TCRdb table lists in-frame clones only, not all of them. Of 95,000 to 150,000 clones in the sample, 75% to 85% were seen once. Sequenced sample: PBMCs. These receptors were taken from a man aged 35-49 years in good health and CMV-seronegative.

The chain uses TRBV28 and TRBJ2-3; D is possibly TRBD1 (6 bases). Germline lookup yields CDR1 MDHEN and CDR2 SYDVKM. V lost 3 bases to trimming and J lost 0 bases, with 16 bases between them. CDR3 length: 17 amino acids. The CDR3 DNA reads TGTGCCAGCAGTTTGGGCAGGGGAGTGGGTAGCACAGATACGCAGTATTTT. This sequence encodes CASSLGRGVGSTDTQYF.

V usage is TRBV25-1 and J usage is TRBJ1-2; D is perhaps TRBD1 (6 bases). This CDR3 contains 13 residues. CDR1 and CDR2 from the germline V gene are MGHDK and SYGVNS. V lost 2 bases and J lost 7, with 11 bases in between. CDR3: CASSERTVSGYTF. The CDR3 coding sequence is TGTGCCAGCAGTGAACGGACAGTAAGTGGCTACACCTTC.

This rearrangement joins TRBV6-6 to TRBJ2-7; maybe TRBD2 (5 bases). CDR1 and CDR2 from the germline V gene are MNHNY and SVGAGI (reference sequence). V shed 6 bases and J shed 2 bases, with 14 bases lying between them. The CDR3 extends over 14 amino acids. CDR3 bases: TGTGCCAGCAGGACGGGGAAGGGAACCTACGAGCAGTACTTC. This sequence encodes CASRTGKGTYEQYF.

The chain is built from TRBV7-6 and TRBJ2-2, with 8 bases fitting TRBD1. The V gene's germline CDR1 is SGHVS and CDR2 FNYEAQ. The CDR3 consists of 18 residues. The trim removed 2 bases at V and 4 bases at J, leaving 12 bases unmatched. The CDR3 region has the DNA TGTGCCAGCAGCTTACCCCAACAGGCAGGGGGCTCCACCGGGGAGCTGTTTTTT. It yields the protein CASSLPQQAGGSTGELFF.

The chain joins TRBV15 to TRBJ1-2; 10 nucleotides match TRBD1. Germline loops: CDR1 LNHNV, CDR2 YYDKDF (reference sequence). The CDR3 is made up of 15 amino acids. The V and J ends lost 1 base and 6 bases, in that order; junction bases with no gene match: 5. The CDR3 sequence: CATSRGLDRGHGYTF. Here the CDR3 DNA reads TGTGCCACCAGCAGAGGCCTTGACAGGGGGCATGGCTACACCTTC.

The V and J genes are TRBV18 and TRBJ2-2; TRBD1 aligns across 7 bases. CDR1 and CDR2 (germline): KGHSH, LQKENI. CDR3 length: 15 residues. V lost 6 bases to trimming and J lost 1 base; unmatched junction nucleotides: 5. The CDR3 reads CASSERTGNTGELFF. The CDR3 DNA sequence: TGTGCCAGCTCGGAGAGGACAGGGAACACCGGGGAGCTGTTTTTT.

CDR3 loop: CAITNTGARNTEAFF. The CDR3 coding sequence is TGTGCCATCACCAACACAGGTGCGCGGAACACTGAAGCTTTCTTT. The rearrangement uses TRBV10-3 and TRBJ1-1, with a weak D call TRBD1 (5 bases). The length of the CDR3 is 15 residues. Trimming cost V 7 bases and J 1 base, with 16 bases left between them. Per the germline V gene, CDR1 is ENHRY and CDR2 is SYGVKD.

As concerns this clone: Other DNA variants within this sample encode the same CDR3. The rearrangement links TRBV10-3 to TRBJ2-1; 15 positions match TRBD2. The CDR3 spans 17 residues. CDR1 and CDR2 from the germline V gene are ENHRY and SYGVKD. V gave up 5 bases and J gave up 1 base; unmatched junction bases: 3. CDR3 DNA: TGTGCCATCAGTCCGGGACTAGCGGGGGGATCCTACAATGAGCAGTTCTTC. It specifies CAISPGLAGGSYNEQFF.

The DNA for the CDR3 is TGTGCCAGCAGTGATTCGGGACAGGGGCATGGTGGCTACACCTTC. It yields the protein CASSDSGQGHGGYTF. The rearrangement uses TRBV2 and TRBJ1-2; TRBD1 matches at 10 bases. Looked up from germline, CDR1 is SNHLY and CDR2 is FYNNEI. V was pared by 3 bases and J by 7 bases, with 8 bases of the junction left unmatched. CDR3 length: 15 amino acids.

The rearrangement links TRBV6-5 to TRBJ2-1; the D is unclear. Germline V gene sequence: CDR1 MNHEY, CDR2 SVGAGI. This CDR3 has 16 amino acids. The germline V and J ends were trimmed by 0 bases and 5 bases, with 14 bases remaining between them. The CDR3 sequence: CASSYSISSGNNEQFF. CDR3 nucleotides: TGTGCCAGCAGTTACTCGATTAGCTCCGGTAACAATGAGCAGTTCTTC.

The J gene is TRBJ2-7, the V gene TRBV28; TRBD1 agrees at 9 bases. CDR1 is MDHEN, CDR2 SYDVKM, per germline. Trimming took 4 bases from V and 1 from J; bases not matched to a gene: 2. The CDR3 length is 14 residues. CDR3 coding DNA: TGTGCCAGCAGTTCCGGGACAGGGTCCTACGAGCAGTACTTC. Its protein product is CASSSGTGSYEQYF. The full variable domain, in which reference TRBV28 and TRBJ2-7 provide the parts outside the CDR3, is DVKVTQSSRYLVKRTGEKVFLECVQDMDHENMFWYRQDPGLGLRLIYFSYDVKMKEKGDIPEGYSVSREKKERFSLILESASTNQTSMYLCASSSGTGSYEQYFGPGTRLTVT.

CDR3 sequence: CATSRDLSLRPYEQYF. The DNA for the CDR3 is TGTGCCACCAGCAGAGATCTGTCATTGCGGCCCTACGAGCAGTACTTC. The chain combines TRBV15 with TRBJ2-7; no clear D. The CDR3 sequence is 16 residues long. Trimming removed 0 bases from V and 2 bases from J, with 14 bases in between. Germline loops: CDR1 LNHNV, CDR2 YYDKDF (reference sequence). Drawing the rest from reference TRBV15 and TRBJ2-7, the complete variable domain is DAMVIQNPRYQVTQFGKPVTLSCSQTLNHNVMYWYQQKSSQAPKLLFHYYDKDFNNEADTPDNFQSRRPNTSFCFLDIRSPGLGDTAMYLCATSRDLSLRPYEQYFGPGTRLTVT.

As regards this clone: One end of the junction varies from germline; a read error may be responsible. The chain couples TRBV7-7 to TRBJ2-3; TRBD1 might be the D (5 bases). This CDR3 region has 15 residues. The V gene's germline CDR1 is SSHAT and CDR2 FNYEAQ (reference sequence). In nucleotides, the CDR3 is TGTGCTAGCAGCTTAGGACCAGGGAGCACAGATACGCAGTATTTT. Protein product: CASSLGPGSTDTQYF.

The chain couples TRBV19 to TRBJ2-1, with D unclear. Trimming took off 7 bases at V and 0 bases at J, with 10 bases between the two ends. The CDR3 runs to 14 residues. Per germline, CDR1 LNHDA and CDR2 SQIVND (reference sequence). The CDR3 coding sequence is TGTGCCAGTAAAGGCGGAAGCTCCTACAATGAGCAGTTCTTC. It is translated as CASKGGSSYNEQFF.

This clone was detected a few times. The J gene is TRBJ2-2, the V gene TRBV5-1; D possibly corresponds to TRBD1 (7 bases). CDR1 SGHRS and CDR2 YFSETQ come from the germline V gene. There are 16 residues in the CDR3. V was cut by 2 bases and J by 7 bases, with 18 bases left in between. The CDR3 here is CASSFGGNTGVGELFF. DNA for the CDR3: TGCGCCAGCAGCTTTGGCGGGAATACAGGGGTCGGGGAGCTGTTTTTT.

The genes are TRBV7-2 and TRBJ2-1; TRBD2 aligns across 10 bases. This CDR3 is 14 amino acids long. Germline-derived CDR1 and CDR2 are SGHTA and FQGNSA. The junction had 5 bases not matched to a gene; V was cut back by 5 bases and J by 7 bases. The CDR3 coding sequence is TGTGCCAGCAGCCCGGGACTAGCGTGGAATGAGCAGTTCTTC. Its protein product is CASSPGLAWNEQFF.